The rows below give T cell receptor beta chains drawn from one sample of a study of blood T cell repertoires in COVID-19. Assay: immunoSEQ multiplex PCR; the TCRdb copy retains only in-frame clones and omits some. Of 220,000 or so clones listed, 90% to 95% were seen once; the top ten hold 0.8% to 1%. Sequencing input: peripheral blood. The receptors come from a man in his sixties with COVID-19, enrolled during active disease. The CDR3 runs from the conserved cysteine through the conserved F or W. The order of the fields is D gene, V gene, clone size, J gene, CDR3 DNA, CDR3 protein. The D gene is left open where the match is weak. Clone sizes are given selectively: once, few, many, or a class where the clone is expanded.

>-|TRBV4-1|-|TRBJ1-5
TGCGCCAGCAGCCAAGATAGGTCCGGGTATAATCAGCCCCAGCATTTT
CASSQDRSGYNQPQHF
>TRBD1|TRBV5-1|-|TRBJ1-3
TGCGCCAGCACCTCAACAGGGGACGGGGGAAACACCATATATTTT
CASTSTGDGGNTIYF
>-|TRBV12-2|-|TRBJ2-7
TGTGCAAGTCGCTTAGAGTTTAGAGAGAACTACGAGCAGTACTTC
CASRLEFRENYEQYF
>TRBD2|TRBV5-1|-|TRBJ2-5
TGCGCCAGCAGTCAGGCGTCTAGCGGAATTAAGGAGGAGACCCAGTACTTC
CASSQASSGIKEETQYF
>-|TRBV10-3|-|TRBJ1-3
TGTGCCATCAGTGAGTCCAGAAACACCATATATTTT
CAISESRNTIYF
>TRBD2|TRBV5-1|-|TRBJ2-7
TGCGCCAGCAGCCCCGTGACTAGCGGGGTCTACGAGCAGTACTTC
CASSPVTSGVYEQYF
>TRBD1|TRBV11-3|-|TRBJ2-7
TGTGCCAGCAGCTCTTGGACAGGTCAGCGCGAGCAGTACTTC
CASSSWTGQREQYF
>-|TRBV2|-|TRBJ1-2
TGTGCCAGCAGCCGACAGAAACTCTATGGCTACACCTTC
CASSRQKLYGYTF
>TRBD1|TRBV7-8|-|TRBJ1-5
TGTGCCAGCAGCTCTCACAGGGGAGATGGCAATCAGCCCCAGCATTTT
CASSSHRGDGNQPQHF
>TRBD1|TRBV19|few|TRBJ1-1
TGTGCCAGTAGGGACAGGGGGCCGTTGGACACTGAAGCTTTCTTT
CASRDRGPLDTEAFF
>-|TRBV10-3|-|TRBJ2-3
TGTGCCATCAGCCCCAGGTCCAGCACAGATACGCAGTATTTT
CAISPRSSTDTQYF
>-|TRBV7-9|-|TRBJ2-1
TGTGCCAGCAGCCCGAGAGGCAGAGGCTCCTACAATGAGCAGTTCTTC
CASSPRGRGSYNEQFF
>TRBD1|TRBV5-1|-|TRBJ1-2
TGCGCCAGCAGCCCGAGGACAGGGTATGGCTACACCTTC
CASSPRTGYGYTF
>-|TRBV27|-|TRBJ1-1
TGTGCCAGCAGTTACAGAAGGAACACTGAAGCTTTCTTT
CASSYRRNTEAFF
>-|TRBV30|-|TRBJ1-3
TGTGCCTGGAGCGGGGACTCTGGAAACACCATATATTTT
CAWSGDSGNTIYF
>TRBD1|TRBV7-9|-|TRBJ2-2
TGTGCCGCTGGGACAGGGTCTACCACCGGGGAGCTGTTTTTT
CAAGTGSTTGELFF
>-|TRBV6-5|-|TRBJ1-1
TGTGCCAGCAGCCACCCTGGCACGACTGAAGCTTTCTTT
CASSHPGTTEAFF
>-|TRBV23-1|-|TRBJ1-2
TGCGCCAGCAGTCAATATTACAGGGCGGCTAACTATGGCTACACCTTC
CASSQYYRAANYGYTF
>-|TRBV5-1|-|TRBJ2-2
TGCGCCAGCAGCTTGGGCAGGGAATACACCGGGGAGCTGTTTTTT
CASSLGREYTGELFF
>-|TRBV7-3|-|TRBJ1-6
TGTGCCAGCAGCTTAACGGCCGGGGTGGATTCACCCCTCCACTTT
CASSLTAGVDSPLHF
>-|TRBV5-1|-|TRBJ2-3
TGCGCCAGCAGCTGGCTAGGGGGAGCGGACACAGATACGCAGTATTTT
CASSWLGGADTDTQYF
>-|TRBV11-2|-|TRBJ2-2
TGTGCCAGCAGCTTCCACGGCGGGGAGCTGTTTTTT
CASSFHGGELFF